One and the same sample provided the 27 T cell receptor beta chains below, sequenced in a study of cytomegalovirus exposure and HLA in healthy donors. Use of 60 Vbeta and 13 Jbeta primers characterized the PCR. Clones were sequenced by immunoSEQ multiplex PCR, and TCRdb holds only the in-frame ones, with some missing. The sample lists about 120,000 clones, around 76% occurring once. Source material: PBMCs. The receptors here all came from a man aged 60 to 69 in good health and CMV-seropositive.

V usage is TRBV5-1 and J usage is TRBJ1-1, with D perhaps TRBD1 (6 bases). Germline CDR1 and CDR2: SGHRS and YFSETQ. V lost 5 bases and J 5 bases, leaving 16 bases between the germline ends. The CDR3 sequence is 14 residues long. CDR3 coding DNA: TGCGCCAGCAGTGGGGGGGGCGATGGAACTGAAGCTTTCTTT. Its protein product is CASSGGGDGTEAFF. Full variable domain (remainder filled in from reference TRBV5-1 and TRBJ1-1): KAGVTQTPRYLIKTRGQQVTLSCSPISGHRSVSWYQQTPGQGLQFLFEYFSETQRNKGNFPGRFSGRQFSNSRSEMNVSTLELGDSALYLCASSGGGDGTEAFFGQGTRLTVV.

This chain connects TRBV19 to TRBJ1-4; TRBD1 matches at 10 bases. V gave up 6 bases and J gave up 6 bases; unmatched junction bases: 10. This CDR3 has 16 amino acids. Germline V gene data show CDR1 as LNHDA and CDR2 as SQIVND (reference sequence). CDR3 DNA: TGTGCCAGTAGCCCAGACAGGGGGCGAGCAGATGAAAAACTGTTTTTT. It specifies CASSPDRGRADEKLFF.

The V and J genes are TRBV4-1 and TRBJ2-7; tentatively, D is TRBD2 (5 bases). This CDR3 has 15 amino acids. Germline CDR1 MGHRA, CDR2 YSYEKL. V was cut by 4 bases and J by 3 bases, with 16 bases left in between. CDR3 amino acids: CASSPRPGKVYEQYF. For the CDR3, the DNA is TGCGCCAGCAGCCCCCGCCCGGGGAAGGTCTACGAGCAGTACTTC.

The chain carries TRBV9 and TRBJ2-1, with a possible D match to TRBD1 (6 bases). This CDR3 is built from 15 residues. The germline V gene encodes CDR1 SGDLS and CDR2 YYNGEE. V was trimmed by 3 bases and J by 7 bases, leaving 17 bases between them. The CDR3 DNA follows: TGTGCCAGCAGCGAATATGTGACAGGCAGAAATGAGCAGTTCTTC. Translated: CASSEYVTGRNEQFF.

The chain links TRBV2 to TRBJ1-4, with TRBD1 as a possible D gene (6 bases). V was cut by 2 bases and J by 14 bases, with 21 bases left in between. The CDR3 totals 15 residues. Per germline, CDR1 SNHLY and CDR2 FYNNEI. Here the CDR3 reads CASSELSGVLRQLFF. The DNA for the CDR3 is TGTGCCAGCAGTGAATTGTCAGGGGTTCTGAGACAGCTGTTTTTT.

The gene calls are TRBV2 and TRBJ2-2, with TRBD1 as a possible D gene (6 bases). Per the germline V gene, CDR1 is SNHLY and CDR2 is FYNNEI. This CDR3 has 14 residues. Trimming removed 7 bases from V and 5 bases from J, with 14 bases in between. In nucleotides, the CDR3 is TGTGCCAGCACAGGGGATGGGGGAACCGGGGAGCTGTTTTTT. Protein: CASTGDGGTGELFF.

In nucleotides, the CDR3 is TGCGCCAGCAGCTTGGGTGTTGGCTCCTATGGCTACACCTTC. Residues: CASSLGVGSYGYTF. The chain combines TRBV5-1 with TRBJ1-2, with no clear D. Looked up from germline, CDR1 is SGHRS and CDR2 is YFSETQ. The V end lost 0 bases, the J end lost 4 bases, and 10 bases lay between the germline ends. The CDR3 runs 14 residues.

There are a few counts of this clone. Here the CDR3 DNA reads TGTGCCAGCAGCTTAGTCGGCGGGGGAAGGAACACTGAAGCTTTCTTT. Translation: CASSLVGGGRNTEAFF. The chain couples TRBV7-2 to TRBJ1-1; possibly TRBD1 for D (5 bases). CDR1 is SGHTA and CDR2 is FQGNSA in the germline V gene. The V gene lost 1 base and the J gene lost 1 base, with 13 bases spanning the gap. The CDR3 runs to 16 residues. The complete variable domain, with remaining parts taken from reference TRBV7-2 and TRBJ1-1, reads GAGVSQSPSNKVTEKGKDVELRCDPISGHTALYWYRQSLGQGLEFLIYFQGNSAPDKSGLPSDRFSAERTGGSVSTLTIQRTQQEDSAVYLCASSLVGGGRNTEAFFGQGTRLTVV.

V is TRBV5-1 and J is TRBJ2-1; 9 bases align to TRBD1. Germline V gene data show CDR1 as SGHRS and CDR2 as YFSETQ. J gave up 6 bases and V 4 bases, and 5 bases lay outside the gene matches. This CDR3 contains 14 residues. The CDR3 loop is CASSPVTGGNEQFF. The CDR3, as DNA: TGCGCCAGCAGCCCAGTGACAGGGGGCAATGAGCAGTTCTTC.

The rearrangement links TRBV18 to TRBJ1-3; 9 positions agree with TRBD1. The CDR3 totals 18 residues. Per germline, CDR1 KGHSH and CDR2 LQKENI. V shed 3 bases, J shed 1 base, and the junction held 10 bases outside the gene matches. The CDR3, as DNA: TGTGCCAGCTCACCGCCCGGGACAGGGTCCCTATCTGGAAACACCATATATTTT. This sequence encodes CASSPPGTGSLSGNTIYF.

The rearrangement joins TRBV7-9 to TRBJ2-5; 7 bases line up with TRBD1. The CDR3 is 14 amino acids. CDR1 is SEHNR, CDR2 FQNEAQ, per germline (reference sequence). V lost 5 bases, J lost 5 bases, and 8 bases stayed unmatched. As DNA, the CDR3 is TGTGCCAGCAGCCGATTGACAGGGCGGGAGACCCAGTACTTC. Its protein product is CASSRLTGRETQYF. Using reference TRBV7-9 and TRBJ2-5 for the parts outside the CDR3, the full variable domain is DTGVSQNPRHKITKRGQNVTFRCDPISEHNRLYWYRQTLGQGPEFLTYFQNEAQLEKSRLLSDRFSAERPKGSFSTLEIQRTEQGDSAMYLCASSRLTGRETQYFGPGTRLLVL.

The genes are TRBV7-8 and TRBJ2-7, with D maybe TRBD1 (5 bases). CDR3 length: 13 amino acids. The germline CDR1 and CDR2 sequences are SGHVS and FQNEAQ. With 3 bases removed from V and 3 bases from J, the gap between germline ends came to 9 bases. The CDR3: CASSFREGYEQYF. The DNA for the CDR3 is TGTGCCAGCAGCTTCAGGGAAGGCTACGAGCAGTACTTC. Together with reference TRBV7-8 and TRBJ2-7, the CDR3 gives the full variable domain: GAGVSQSPRYKVAKRGQDVALRCDPISGHVSLFWYQQALGQGPEFLTYFQNEAQLDKSGLPSDRFFAERPEGSVSTLKIQRTQQEDSAVYLCASSFREGYEQYFGPGTRLTVT.

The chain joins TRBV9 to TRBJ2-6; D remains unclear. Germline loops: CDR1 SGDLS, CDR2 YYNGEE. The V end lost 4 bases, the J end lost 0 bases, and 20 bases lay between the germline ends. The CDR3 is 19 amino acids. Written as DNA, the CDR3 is TGTGCCAGCAGCTCCCCTCTAAGTAAGTTTTACTCTGGGGCCAACGTCCTGACTTTC. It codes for CASSSPLSKFYSGANVLTF.

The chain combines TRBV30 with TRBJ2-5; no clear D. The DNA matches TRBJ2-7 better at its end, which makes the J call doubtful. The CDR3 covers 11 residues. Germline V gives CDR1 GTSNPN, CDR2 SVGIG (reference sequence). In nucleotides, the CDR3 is TGTGCCTGGAGGATCTACTACGAGCAGTACTTC. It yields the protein CAWRIYYEQYF.

The CDR3 region is CASRRQMNTEAFF. In DNA form, the CDR3 reads TGTGCCAGTAGGCGGCAGATGAACACTGAAGCTTTCTTT. The genes are TRBV19 and TRBJ1-1; D remains unclear. The CDR3 has 13 amino acids. With 6 bases removed from V and 0 bases from J, the gap between germline ends came to 8 bases. Germline V gives CDR1 LNHDA, CDR2 SQIVND (reference sequence). The full variable domain, rest sourced from reference TRBV19 and TRBJ1-1, is DGGITQSPKYLFRKEGQNVTLSCEQNLNHDAMYWYRQDPGQGLRLIYYSQIVNDFQKGDIAEGYSVSREKKESFPLTVTSAQKNPTAFYLCASRRQMNTEAFFGQGTRLTVV.

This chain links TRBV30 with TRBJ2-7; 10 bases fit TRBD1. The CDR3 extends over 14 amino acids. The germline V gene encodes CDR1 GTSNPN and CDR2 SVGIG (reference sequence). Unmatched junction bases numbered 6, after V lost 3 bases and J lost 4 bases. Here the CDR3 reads CAWRPTGGSYEQYF. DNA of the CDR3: TGTGCCTGGAGACCGACAGGGGGCTCTTACGAGCAGTACTTC.

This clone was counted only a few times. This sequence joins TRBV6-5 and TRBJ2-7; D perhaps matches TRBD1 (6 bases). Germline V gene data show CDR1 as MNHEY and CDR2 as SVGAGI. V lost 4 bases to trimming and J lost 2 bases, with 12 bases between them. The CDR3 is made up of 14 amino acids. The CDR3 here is CASSSPGQPYEQYF. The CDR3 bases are TGTGCCAGCAGTTCCCCGGGACAACCCTACGAGCAGTACTTC.

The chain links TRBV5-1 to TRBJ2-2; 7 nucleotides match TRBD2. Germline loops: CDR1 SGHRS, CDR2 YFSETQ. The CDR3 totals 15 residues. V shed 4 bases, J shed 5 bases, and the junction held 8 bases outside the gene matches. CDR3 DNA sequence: TGCGCCAGCAGCCCCATAGCGGGTCGTACCGGGGAGCTGTTTTTT. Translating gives CASSPIAGRTGELFF.

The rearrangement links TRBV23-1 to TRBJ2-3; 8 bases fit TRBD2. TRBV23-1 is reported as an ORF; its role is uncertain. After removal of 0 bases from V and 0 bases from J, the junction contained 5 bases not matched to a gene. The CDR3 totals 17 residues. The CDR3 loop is CASSQSPSGQSTDTQYF. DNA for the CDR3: TGCGCCAGCAGTCAATCTCCTAGCGGGCAGAGCACAGATACGCAGTATTTT.

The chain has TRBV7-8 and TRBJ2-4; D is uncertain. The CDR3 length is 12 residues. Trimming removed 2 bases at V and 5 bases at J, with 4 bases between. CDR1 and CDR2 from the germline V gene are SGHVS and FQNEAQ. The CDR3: CASSLKQNIQYF. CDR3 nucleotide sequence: TGTGCCAGCAGCTTAAAGCAAAACATTCAGTACTTC. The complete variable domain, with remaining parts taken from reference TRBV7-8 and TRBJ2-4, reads GAGVSQSPRYKVAKRGQDVALRCDPISGHVSLFWYQQALGQGPEFLTYFQNEAQLDKSGLPSDRFFAERPEGSVSTLKIQRTQQEDSAVYLCASSLKQNIQYFGAGTRLSVL.

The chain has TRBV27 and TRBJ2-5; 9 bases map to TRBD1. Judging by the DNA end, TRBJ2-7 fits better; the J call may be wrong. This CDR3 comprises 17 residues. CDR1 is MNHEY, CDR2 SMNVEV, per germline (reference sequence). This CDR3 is CASSPRSPGQGNHEQYF. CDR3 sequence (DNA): TGTGCCAGCAGTCCCCGCTCCCCGGGACAGGGTAACCACGAGCAGTACTTC.

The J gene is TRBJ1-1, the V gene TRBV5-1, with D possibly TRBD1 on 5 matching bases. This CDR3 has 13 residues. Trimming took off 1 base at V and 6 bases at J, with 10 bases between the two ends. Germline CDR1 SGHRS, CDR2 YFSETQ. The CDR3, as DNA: TGCGCCAGCAGCTTGTTTTTAGGGGCTGAAGCTTTCTTT. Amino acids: CASSLFLGAEAFF. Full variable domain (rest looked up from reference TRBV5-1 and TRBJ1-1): KAGVTQTPRYLIKTRGQQVTLSCSPISGHRSVSWYQQTPGQGLQFLFEYFSETQRNKGNFPGRFSGRQFSNSRSEMNVSTLELGDSALYLCASSLFLGAEAFFGQGTRLTVV.

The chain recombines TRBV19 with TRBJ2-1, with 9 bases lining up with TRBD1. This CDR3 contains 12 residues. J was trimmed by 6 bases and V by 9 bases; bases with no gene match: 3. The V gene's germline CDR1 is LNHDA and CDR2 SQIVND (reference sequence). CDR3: CASSDRGNEQFF. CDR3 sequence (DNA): TGTGCCAGCTCGGACAGGGGCAATGAGCAGTTCTTC.

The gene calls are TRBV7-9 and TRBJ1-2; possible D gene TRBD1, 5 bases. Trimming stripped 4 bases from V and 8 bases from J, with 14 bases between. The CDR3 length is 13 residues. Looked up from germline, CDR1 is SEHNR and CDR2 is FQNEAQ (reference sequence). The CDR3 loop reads CASSSPGFRGYTF. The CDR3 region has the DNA TGTGCCAGCAGCTCTCCAGGGTTTAGGGGCTACACCTTC.

For the CDR3, the DNA is TGCGCCAGCAACACAGGGGGTCGGTCACCCCTCCACTTT. Its protein product is CASNTGGRSPLHF. This chain links TRBV5-1 with TRBJ1-6, with TRBD1 matching over 8 bases. The CDR3 spans 13 residues. From germline, CDR1 is SGHRS and CDR2 YFSETQ. J was trimmed by 10 bases and V by 6 bases; bases with no gene match: 6.

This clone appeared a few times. The CDR3 is CASSLAQGSTEAFF. Written as DNA, the CDR3 is TGTGCCAGCAGCTTGGCGCAGGGGAGCACTGAAGCTTTCTTT. The V and J genes are TRBV5-4 and TRBJ1-1; D is perhaps TRBD1 (6 bases). This CDR3 has 14 amino acids. Trimming shortened V by 0 bases and J by 4 bases, and 10 bases separated the two germline ends. Looked up from germline, CDR1 is SGHNT and CDR2 is YYREEE (reference sequence).

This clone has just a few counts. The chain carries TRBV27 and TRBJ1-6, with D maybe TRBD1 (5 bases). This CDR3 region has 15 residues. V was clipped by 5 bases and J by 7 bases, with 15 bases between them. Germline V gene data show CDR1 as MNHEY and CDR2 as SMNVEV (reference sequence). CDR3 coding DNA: TGTGCCAGCAGTCTCCAACCAGGGCGGAATTCACCCCTCCACTTT. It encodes CASSLQPGRNSPLHF.